A single T cell receptor beta chain is shown here with its context. Its recognized antigen is unknown. One base away there is no much larger clone; base qualities are not given. The donors belonged to the validation cohort of approximately 130 subjects, which was separate from the approximately 700-subject first cohort. Library construction relied on the immunoSEQ multiplex PCR assay. As for how the authors treated the data: A statistical classification framework was developed to diagnose cytomegalovirus status using the catalog of TCR beta chain sequences. TCRdb carries this immuneACCESS record with in-frame sequences only. Its versions omit some clonotypes, under half of them owing to an unresolved V gene in the studies checked, with the rest unexplained. That table furnishes V, J and clone size, whereas the DNA furnished D and trimming. The sample yields fewer than 200,000 clones; 85% were counted once. The ten largest clonotypes hold about a sixth of the sample.

Trimming takes 5 bases off V and 5 bases off J; junction bases not matched to a gene: 4. The CDR3, cysteine through phenylalanine, is 13 amino acids long. CDR3 DNA is the only sequence kept; it has 39 bases, read in frame from the first base. Reading the germline V gene gives CDR1 SGHNT and CDR2 YENEEA. These data originate in a study of cytomegalovirus exposure and HLA in healthy donors (dated by TCRdb to the late 2010s). About the investigation overall: The 670 or so repertoires of the first cohort and the 110 or so validation repertoires were produced on the same platform, according to a later analysis. Besides the first cohort of roughly 660 subjects, a separate validation cohort made up of some 110 different subjects was used. High-throughput TCR immunosequencing, statistical association of individual TCRs with disease status, and machine learning were combined to predict cytomegalovirus infection status. The study was designed to test whether signatures of past pathogen exposure could be identified by cataloging public T cell receptors. What the study reported, not specific to this receptor: The authors suggested that the approach could potentially be generalized to other disease states and immunological phenotypes. A later analysis lacked HLA typing for the validation cohort, so it scored co-occurrence in that cohort across all 120 or so repertoires. In both the original and validation cohorts, the classifier was reported to diagnose cytomegalovirus status with high specificity and sensitivity. Of the cluster scores, approximately 95% were above 0 in a later analysis, which found that TCRs clustered in the first cohort also tended to co-occur in the 95 to 150 validation repertoires. In the study, about 150 TCR beta chains were listed as associated with cytomegalovirus. A few of the identified cytomegalovirus-associated TCR beta chains were confirmed in vitro to be specific for cytomegalovirus antigens. Across donors, most TCR sequences were observed very rarely, whereas some public TCRs were present in many individuals.

Here the chain combines TRBV11-3 and TRBJ1-1, and 8 bases in between align with TRBD1. What was sequenced was PBMCs. This sequence was found in a young man in good health and CMV-seropositive. The DNA reads TGTGCCAGCAGCCAACAGGGGGGAACTGAAGCTTTCTTT. Its protein product is CASSQQGGTEAFF.